The rows below give T cell receptor beta chains drawn from one sample of a study of blood T cell repertoires in COVID-19. Here immunoSEQ multiplex PCR was the method, and the copy in TCRdb shows in-frame clones only, minus some. The sample lists around 180,000 clones; about 84% were seen once. Sample: peripheral blood. These receptors all come from a human donor in a cohort sampled during active COVID-19. Both conserved end residues are part of each CDR3. The order of the fields is V gene, CDR3 protein.

V: TRBV19
CDR3: CASSARGQGAKGQPQHF

V: TRBV5-1
CDR3: CASSSILQGSSYNSPLHF

V: TRBV29-1
CDR3: CSVEEQRGIQETQYF

V: TRBV4-1
CDR3: CASSQRLAGGSFPFAYEQYF

V: TRBV7-2
CDR3: CASSFSGQIGNQPQHF

V: TRBV30
CDR3: CAWREQGSNNQPQHF

V: TRBV11-2
CDR3: CASRRTGQGRTETQYF

V: TRBV9
CDR3: CASSVVGAVYNEQFF

V: TRBV2
CDR3: CASIPERLLTEAFF

V: TRBV5-1
CDR3: CASSWDRGVYEQYF

V: TRBV3-1/TRBV3-2
CDR3: CASSQDSGLYEQYF

V: TRBV2
CDR3: CASSARDSRLPMFF

V: TRBV28
CDR3: CASSRSPISYNEQFF

V: TRBV11-2
CDR3: CASSLDQNNSPLHF

V: TRBV3-1/TRBV3-2
CDR3: CASSRRGGSYEQYF

V: TRBV5-1
CDR3: CASSKGANYGYTF

V: TRBV7-6
CDR3: CASSQGLPYGYTF

V: TRBV6-2/TRBV6-3
CDR3: CASSYSTETGDQPQHF

V: TRBV5-4
CDR3: CASSLGDGYGYTF

V: TRBV5-1
CDR3: CASSEGGTAEETQYF